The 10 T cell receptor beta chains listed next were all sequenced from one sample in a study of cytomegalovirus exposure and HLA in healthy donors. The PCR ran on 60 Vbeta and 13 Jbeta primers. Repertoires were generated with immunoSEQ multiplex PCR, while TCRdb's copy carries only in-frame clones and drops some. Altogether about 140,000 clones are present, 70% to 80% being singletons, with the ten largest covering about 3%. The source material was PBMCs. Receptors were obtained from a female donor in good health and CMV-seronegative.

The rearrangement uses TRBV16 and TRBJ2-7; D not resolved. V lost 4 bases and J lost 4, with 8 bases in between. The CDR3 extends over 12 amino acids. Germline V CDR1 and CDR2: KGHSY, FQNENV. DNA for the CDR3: TGTGCCAGCAGCCTCCAGAAGTACGAGCAGTACTTC. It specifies CASSLQKYEQYF.

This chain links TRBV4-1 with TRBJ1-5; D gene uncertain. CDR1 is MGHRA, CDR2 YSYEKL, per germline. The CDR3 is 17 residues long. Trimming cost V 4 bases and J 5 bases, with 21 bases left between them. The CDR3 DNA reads TGCGCCAGCAGCCGATCCGGCGGCCCCGCGGGCCATCAGCCCCAGCATTTT. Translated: CASSRSGGPAGHQPQHF.

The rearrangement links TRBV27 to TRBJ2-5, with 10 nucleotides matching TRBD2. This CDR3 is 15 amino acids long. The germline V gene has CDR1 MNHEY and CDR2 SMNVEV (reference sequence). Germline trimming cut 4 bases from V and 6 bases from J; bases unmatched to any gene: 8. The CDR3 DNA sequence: TGTGCCAGCAGTTCGTCTAGCGGGAGTACGAAGACCCAGTACTTC. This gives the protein CASSSSSGSTKTQYF.

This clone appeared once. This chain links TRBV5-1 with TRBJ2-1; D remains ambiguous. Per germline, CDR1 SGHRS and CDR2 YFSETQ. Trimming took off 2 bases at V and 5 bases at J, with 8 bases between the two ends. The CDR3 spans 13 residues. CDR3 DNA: TGCGCCAGCAGCTTCTCTCCTGACAATGAGCAGTTCTTC. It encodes CASSFSPDNEQFF.

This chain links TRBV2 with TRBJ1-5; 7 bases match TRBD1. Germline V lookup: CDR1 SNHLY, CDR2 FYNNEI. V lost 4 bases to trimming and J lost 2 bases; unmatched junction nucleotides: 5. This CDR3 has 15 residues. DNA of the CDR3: TGTGCCAGCAGTGTTGACAGGGAGGGCAATCAGCCCCAGCATTTT. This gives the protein CASSVDREGNQPQHF. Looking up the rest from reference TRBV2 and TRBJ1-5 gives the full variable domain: EPEVTQTPSHQVTQMGQEVILRCVPISNHLYFYWYRQILGQKVEFLVSFYNNEISEKSEIFDDQFSVERPDGSNFTLKIRSTKLEDSAMYFCASSVDREGNQPQHFGDGTRLSIL.

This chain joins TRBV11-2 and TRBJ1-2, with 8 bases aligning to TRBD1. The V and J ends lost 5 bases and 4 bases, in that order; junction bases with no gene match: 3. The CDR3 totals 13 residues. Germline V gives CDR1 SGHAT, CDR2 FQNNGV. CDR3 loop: CASSPGQGYGYTF. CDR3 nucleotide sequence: TGTGCCAGCAGCCCCGGACAGGGCTATGGCTACACCTTC.

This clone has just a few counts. CDR3 sequence: CASAKGDPSSYEQYF. The CDR3 coding sequence is TGTGCTAGTGCCAAAGGAGATCCTAGCTCCTACGAGCAGTACTTC. V usage is TRBV12-5 and J usage is TRBJ2-7; D is uncertain. V was trimmed by 7 bases and J by 0 bases, leaving 16 bases between them. The CDR3 runs 15 residues. Germline V gene sequence: CDR1 LGHNT, CDR2 FRNRAP.

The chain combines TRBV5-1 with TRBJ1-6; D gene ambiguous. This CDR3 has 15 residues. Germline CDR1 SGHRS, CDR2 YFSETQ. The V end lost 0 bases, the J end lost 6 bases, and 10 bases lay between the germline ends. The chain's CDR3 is CASSLGGSGNSPLHF. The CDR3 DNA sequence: TGCGCCAGCAGCTTGGGTGGGTCGGGTAATTCACCCCTCCACTTT.

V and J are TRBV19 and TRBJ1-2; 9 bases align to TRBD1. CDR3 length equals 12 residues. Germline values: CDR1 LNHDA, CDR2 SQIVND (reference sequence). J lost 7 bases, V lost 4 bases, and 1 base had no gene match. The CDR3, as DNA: TGTGCCAGTAGTAGGGGACAGGGTGGCTACACCTTC. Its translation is CASSRGQGGYTF.

Here the CDR3 DNA reads TGTGCCTGGACTTGGACAGGAGGAACTGAAGCTTTCTTT. Protein: CAWTWTGGTEAFF. The rearrangement links TRBV30 to TRBJ1-1; 7 bases agree with TRBD1. The germline V gene encodes CDR1 GTSNPN and CDR2 SVGIG (reference sequence). The V gene end was trimmed by 4 bases and the J gene end by 5 bases; junction bases not matched to a gene: 7. This CDR3 spans 13 amino acids.